A selection of T cell receptor beta chains follows, all from one sample in a study of blood T cell repertoires in COVID-19. Sequenced by immunoSEQ multiplex PCR; TCRdb stores in-frame clones only, minus some. In the table there are 150,000 to 200,000 clones, approximately 89% of which are singletons. Sequencing used peripheral blood. These receptors came from a man in his sixties or seventies with acute or convalescent COVID-19. Both conserved end residues are part of each CDR3. D genes are given only for firm matches.

J gene | D gene | V gene | CDR3 protein
TRBJ1-1 | . | TRBV6-5 | CASTPRGEVRTEAFF
TRBJ2-1 | TRBD2 | TRBV6-2/TRBV6-3 | CASSGLQGTSGTYNEQFF
TRBJ2-7 | TRBD1 | TRBV28 | CASRPAGTGSYEQYF
TRBJ2-1 | TRBD2 | TRBV7-9 | CASRIAGEGNEQFF
TRBJ2-1 | TRBD2 | TRBV7-2 | CASSPSGGGYNEQFF
TRBJ2-7 | TRBD1 | TRBV7-2 | CASSFGTVLTYEQYF
TRBJ1-2 | TRBD1 | TRBV27 | CASRGGQENYGYTF
TRBJ1-5 | . | TRBV5-1 | CASSSSGSQPQHF
TRBJ2-7 | TRBD2 | TRBV7-9 | CASSLAGGSSYEQYF
TRBJ1-2 | . | TRBV7-2 | CASSFFGRNSDGYTF
TRBJ1-1 | . | TRBV27 | CASSSRDKNTEAFF
TRBJ2-2 | . | TRBV14 | CASSFLTGYTGELFF
TRBJ2-2 | . | TRBV3-1/TRBV3-2 | CASGDYTGELFF
TRBJ2-2 | . | TRBV14 | CASIPEGSPGTGELFF
TRBJ1-1 | . | TRBV5-6 | CASSLGRPAPEAFF
TRBJ2-5 | TRBD1 | TRBV20-1 | CSGDRGETQYF
TRBJ2-3 | TRBD2 | TRBV6-5 | CASSYGGLAGGDTQYF
TRBJ2-5 | . | TRBV5-1 | CASSTGLWNAETQYF
TRBJ2-2 | . | TRBV7-7 | CASSPSRTGELFF
TRBJ2-2 | TRBD1 | TRBV7-3 | CASSSSRGQDGELFF
TRBJ1-4 | . | TRBV7-9 | CASSSDLAGEKLFF
TRBJ1-5 | . | TRBV7-9 | CASSSGGRAGGQPQHF
TRBJ1-1 | . | TRBV19 | CASREAAWGDTEAFF
TRBJ2-7 | TRBD1 | TRBV20-1 | CSASGQGSYEQYF
TRBJ2-7 | . | TRBV9 | CASSPTGAFVYEQYF
TRBJ2-1 | . | TRBV4-1 | CASSQLGFRGTYNEQFF
TRBJ2-7 | TRBD1 | TRBV2 | CASSRQGDTYEQYF
TRBJ2-3 | . | TRBV2 | CASSLTDGAPDTQYF
TRBJ1-1 | TRBD1 | TRBV29-1 | CSVVVVGQGNTEAFF
TRBJ2-1 | TRBD1 | TRBV7-3 | CASSSGQGFYNEQFF
TRBJ2-3 | TRBD2 | TRBV7-9 | CASSEREGGRTDTQYF
TRBJ1-4 | TRBD1 | TRBV29-1 | CSVSTGGNEKLFF
TRBJ2-3 | . | TRBV24-1 | CATSDRYSDTQYF
TRBJ2-1 | . | TRBV7-2 | CASSFQTPSYNEQFF
TRBJ2-1 | . | TRBV15 | CATSPSNRRDNEQFF
TRBJ1-4 | . | TRBV29-1 | CSVVAGLHNEKLFF
TRBJ1-6 | TRBD1 | TRBV7-2 | CASSLLQGAADNSPLHF
TRBJ2-3 | . | TRBV4-1 | CASSLSVTDTQYF
TRBJ2-5 | TRBD2 | TRBV9 | CASSPRGASQETQYF